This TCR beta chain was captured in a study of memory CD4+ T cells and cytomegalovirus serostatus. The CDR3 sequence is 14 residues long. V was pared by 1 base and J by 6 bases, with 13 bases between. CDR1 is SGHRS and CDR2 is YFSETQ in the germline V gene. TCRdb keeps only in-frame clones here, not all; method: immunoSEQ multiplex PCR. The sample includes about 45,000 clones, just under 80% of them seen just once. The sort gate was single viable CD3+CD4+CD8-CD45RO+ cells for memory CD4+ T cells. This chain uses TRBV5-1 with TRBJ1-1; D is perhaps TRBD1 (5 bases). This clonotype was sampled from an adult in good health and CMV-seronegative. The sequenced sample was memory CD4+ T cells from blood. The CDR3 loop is CASSLTSGISEAFF. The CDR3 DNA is TGCGCCAGCAGCTTGACTTCAGGGATCTCTGAAGCTTTCTTT.